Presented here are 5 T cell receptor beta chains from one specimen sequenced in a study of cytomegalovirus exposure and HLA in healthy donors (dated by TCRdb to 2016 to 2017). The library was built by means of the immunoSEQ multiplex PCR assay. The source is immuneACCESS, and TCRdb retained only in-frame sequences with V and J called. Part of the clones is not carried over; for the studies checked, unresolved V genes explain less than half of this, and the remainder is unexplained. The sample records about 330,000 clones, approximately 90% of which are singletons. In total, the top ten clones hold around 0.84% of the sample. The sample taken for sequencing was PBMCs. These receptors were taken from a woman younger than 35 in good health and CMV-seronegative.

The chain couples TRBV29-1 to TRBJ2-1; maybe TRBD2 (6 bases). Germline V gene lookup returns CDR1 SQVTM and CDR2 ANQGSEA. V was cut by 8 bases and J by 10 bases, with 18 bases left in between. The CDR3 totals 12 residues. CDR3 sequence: CSSGSGEGEQFF. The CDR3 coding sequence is TGCAGCTCCGGATCGGGAGAGGGGGAGCAGTTCTTC.

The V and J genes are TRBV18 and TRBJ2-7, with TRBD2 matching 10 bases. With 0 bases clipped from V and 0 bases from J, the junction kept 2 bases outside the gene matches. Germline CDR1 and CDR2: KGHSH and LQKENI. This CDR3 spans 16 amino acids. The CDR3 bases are TGTGCCAGCTCACCACCCGGACTAGCGGCCTCCTACGAGCAGTACTTC. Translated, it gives CASSPPGLAASYEQYF.

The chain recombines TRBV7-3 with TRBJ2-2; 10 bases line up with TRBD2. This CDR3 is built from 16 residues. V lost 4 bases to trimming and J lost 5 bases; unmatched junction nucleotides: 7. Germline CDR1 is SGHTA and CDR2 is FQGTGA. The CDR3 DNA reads TGTGCCAGCAGCTCCCTAGCGGGAGTTAAGACCGGGGAGCTGTTTTTT. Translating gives CASSSLAGVKTGELFF. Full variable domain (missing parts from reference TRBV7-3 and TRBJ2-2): GAGVSQTPSNKVTEKGKYVELRCDPISGHTALYWYRQSLGQGPEFLIYFQGTGAADDSGLPNDRFFAVRPEGSVSTLKIQRTERGDSAVYLCASSSLAGVKTGELFFGEGSRLTVL.

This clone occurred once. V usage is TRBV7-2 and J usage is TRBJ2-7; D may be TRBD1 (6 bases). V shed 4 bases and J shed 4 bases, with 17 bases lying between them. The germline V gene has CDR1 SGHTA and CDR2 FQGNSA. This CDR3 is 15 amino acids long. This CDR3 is CASSWAIGGAYEQYF. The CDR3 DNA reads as TGTGCCAGCAGCTGGGCAATAGGGGGAGCGTACGAGCAGTACTTC.

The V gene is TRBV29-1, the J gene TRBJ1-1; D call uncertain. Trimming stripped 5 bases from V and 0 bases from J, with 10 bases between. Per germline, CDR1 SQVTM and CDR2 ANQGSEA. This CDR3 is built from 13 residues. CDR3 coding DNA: TGCAGCGTTTCCACACAGATGAACACTGAAGCTTTCTTT. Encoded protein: CSVSTQMNTEAFF.